This T cell receptor (beta chain) was observed in a study of OX40 agonist ivuxolimab in advanced cancers. Study background: Patients received the agonistic anti-OX40 (CD134) antibody ivuxolimab. Treatment received earlier with anti-PD-1, anti-PD-L1 or anti-CTLA-4 agents was allowed, and 40% had some. Findings and caveats of the study: On average, a greater number of expanded clones characterised CD8+ T cells relative to CD4+. Both CD4+ and CD8+ T cell populations in blood had undergone clonal expansion by week 6 at 0.1 to 3.0 mg/kg.

Libraries were prepared by immunoSEQ multiplex PCR; TCRdb keeps only in-frame clonotypes and omits some of them. The table has roughly 29,000 clones, over 75% seen once; the top ten hold approximately 24%. Sample share makes this clone medium-sized. Its antigen is not identified. Germline lookup yields CDR1 LNHDA and CDR2 SQIVND (reference sequence). Trimming removed 3 bases from V and 5 bases from J; junction bases left unmatched: 7. The CDR3 consists of 15 residues. This receptor was obtained from an adult with an advanced solid tumor such as melanoma, head and neck, liver or kidney cancer. The chain employs TRBV19 and TRBJ2-5; 9 nucleotides align to TRBD1. This specimen consisted of CD4+ or CD8+ T cells sorted from blood, obtained in a trial of the OX40 agonist ivuxolimab. CDR3 bases: TGTGCCAGTAGTATCTACAGGGGGCAGGGGGAGACCCAGTACTTC. Encoded protein: CASSIYRGQGETQYF.